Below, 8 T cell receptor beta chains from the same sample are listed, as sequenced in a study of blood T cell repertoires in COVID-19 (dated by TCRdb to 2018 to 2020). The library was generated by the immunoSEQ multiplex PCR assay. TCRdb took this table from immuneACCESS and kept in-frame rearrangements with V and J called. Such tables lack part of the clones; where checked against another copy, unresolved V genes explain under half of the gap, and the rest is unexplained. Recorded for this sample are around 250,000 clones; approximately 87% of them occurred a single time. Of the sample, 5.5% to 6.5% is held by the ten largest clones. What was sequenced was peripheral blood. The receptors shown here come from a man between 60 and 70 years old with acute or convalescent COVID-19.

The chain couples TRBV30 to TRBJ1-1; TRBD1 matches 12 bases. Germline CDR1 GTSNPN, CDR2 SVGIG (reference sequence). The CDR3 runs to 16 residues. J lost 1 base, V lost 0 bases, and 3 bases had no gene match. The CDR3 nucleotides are TGTGCCTGGAGTGTTGGGGACAGGGGGCGGAACACTGAAGCTTTCTTT. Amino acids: CAWSVGDRGRNTEAFF.

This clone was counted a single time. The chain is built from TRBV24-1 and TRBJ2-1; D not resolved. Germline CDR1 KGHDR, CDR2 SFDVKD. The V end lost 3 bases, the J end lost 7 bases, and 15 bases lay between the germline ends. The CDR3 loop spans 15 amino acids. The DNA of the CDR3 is TGTGCCACCAGTGATCCTACTGTGGTTCGGAATGAGCAGTTCTTC. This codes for CATSDPTVVRNEQFF.

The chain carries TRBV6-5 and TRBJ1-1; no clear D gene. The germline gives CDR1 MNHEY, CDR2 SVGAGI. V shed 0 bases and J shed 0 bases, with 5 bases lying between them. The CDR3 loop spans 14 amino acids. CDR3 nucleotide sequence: TGTGCCAGCAGTTACTCCGGGGTGAACACTGAAGCTTTCTTT. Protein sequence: CASSYSGVNTEAFF.

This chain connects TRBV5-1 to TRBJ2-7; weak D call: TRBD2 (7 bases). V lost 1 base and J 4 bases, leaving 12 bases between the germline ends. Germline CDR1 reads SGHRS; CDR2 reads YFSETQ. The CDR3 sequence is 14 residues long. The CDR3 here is CASSLTGGAYEQYF. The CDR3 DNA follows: TGCGCCAGCAGCTTGACGGGGGGCGCATACGAGCAGTACTTC.

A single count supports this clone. The chain's CDR3 is CASSPGTSGSSNTDTQYF. In DNA, the CDR3 is TGTGCCAGCAGCCCCGGGACTAGCGGGAGTTCTAACACAGATACGCAGTATTTT. The chain joins TRBV6-2 or TRBV6-3 to TRBJ2-3, with 14 bases that match TRBD2. The V segment lost 6 bases and the J segment 2 bases; nucleotides outside the gene matches: 10. The CDR3 totals 18 residues. In germline, CDR1 is MNHEY, CDR2 SVGEGT.

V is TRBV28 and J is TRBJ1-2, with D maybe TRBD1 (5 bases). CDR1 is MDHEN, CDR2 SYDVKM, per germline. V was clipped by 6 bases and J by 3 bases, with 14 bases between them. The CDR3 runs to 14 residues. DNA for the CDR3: TGTGCCAGCAGACGCCCGGGGGATTACTATGGCTACACCTTC. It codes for CASRRPGDYYGYTF.

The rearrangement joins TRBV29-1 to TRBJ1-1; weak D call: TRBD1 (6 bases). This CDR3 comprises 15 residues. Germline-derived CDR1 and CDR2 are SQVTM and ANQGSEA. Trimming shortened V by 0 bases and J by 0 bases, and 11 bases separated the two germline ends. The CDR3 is CSVEETGIMNTEAFF. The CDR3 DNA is TGCAGCGTTGAAGAGACAGGTATCATGAACACTGAAGCTTTCTTT.

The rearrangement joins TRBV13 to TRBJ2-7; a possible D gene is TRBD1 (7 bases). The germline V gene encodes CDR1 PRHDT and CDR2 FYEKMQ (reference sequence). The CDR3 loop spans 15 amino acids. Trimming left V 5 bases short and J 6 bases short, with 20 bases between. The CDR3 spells CASSPDRDSPLEQYF. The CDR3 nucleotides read TGTGCCAGCAGCCCAGACAGGGACTCCCCCCTCGAGCAGTACTTC.